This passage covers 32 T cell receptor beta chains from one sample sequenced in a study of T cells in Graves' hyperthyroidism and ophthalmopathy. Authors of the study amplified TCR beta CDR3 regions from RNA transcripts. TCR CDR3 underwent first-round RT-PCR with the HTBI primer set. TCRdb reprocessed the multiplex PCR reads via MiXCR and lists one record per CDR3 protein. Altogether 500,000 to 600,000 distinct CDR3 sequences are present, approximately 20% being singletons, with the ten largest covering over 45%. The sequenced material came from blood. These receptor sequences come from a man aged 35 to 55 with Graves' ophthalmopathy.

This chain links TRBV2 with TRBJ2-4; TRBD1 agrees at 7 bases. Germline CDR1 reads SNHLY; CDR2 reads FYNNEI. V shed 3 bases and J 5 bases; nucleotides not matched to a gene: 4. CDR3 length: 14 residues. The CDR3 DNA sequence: TGTGCCAGCAGTGACGGGCAGGGGGAAAACATTCAGTACTTC. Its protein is CASSDGQGENIQYF.

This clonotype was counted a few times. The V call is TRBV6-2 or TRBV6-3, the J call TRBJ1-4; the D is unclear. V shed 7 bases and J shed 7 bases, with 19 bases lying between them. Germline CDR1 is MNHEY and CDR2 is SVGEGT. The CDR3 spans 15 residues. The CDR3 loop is CASTLRTGGVEKLFF. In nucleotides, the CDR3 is TGTGCCAGCACCCTACGGACGGGAGGAGTTGAAAAACTGTTTTTT.

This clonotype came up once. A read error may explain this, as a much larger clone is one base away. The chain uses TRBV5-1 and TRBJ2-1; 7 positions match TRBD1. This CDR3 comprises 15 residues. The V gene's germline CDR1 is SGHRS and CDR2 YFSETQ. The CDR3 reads CASSLQGVTYSEQFF. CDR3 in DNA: TGCGCCAGCAGCTTGCAGGGGGTCACCTACAGTGAGCAGTTCTTC. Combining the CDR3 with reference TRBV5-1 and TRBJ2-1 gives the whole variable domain KAGVTQTPRYLIKTRGQQVTLSCSPISGHRSVSWYQQTPGQGLQFLFEYFSETQRNKGNFPGRFSGRQFSNSRSEMNVSTLELGDSALYLCASSLQGVTYSEQFFGPGTRLTVL.

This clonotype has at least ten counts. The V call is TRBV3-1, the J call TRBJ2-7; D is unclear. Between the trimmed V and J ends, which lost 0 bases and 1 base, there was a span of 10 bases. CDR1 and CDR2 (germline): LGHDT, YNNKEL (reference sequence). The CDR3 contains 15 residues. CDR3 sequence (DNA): TGTGCCAGCAGCCAAGACAGGCTCAGGTCCTACGAGCAGTACTTC. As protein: CASSQDRLRSYEQYF.

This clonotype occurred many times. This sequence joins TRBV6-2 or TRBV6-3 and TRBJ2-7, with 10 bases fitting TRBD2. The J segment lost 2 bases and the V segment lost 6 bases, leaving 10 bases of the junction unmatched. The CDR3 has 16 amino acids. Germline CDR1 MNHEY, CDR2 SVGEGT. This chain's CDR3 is CASSHAGTSATYEQYF. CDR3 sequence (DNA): TGTGCCAGCAGCCATGCCGGGACTAGCGCGACCTACGAGCAGTACTTC.

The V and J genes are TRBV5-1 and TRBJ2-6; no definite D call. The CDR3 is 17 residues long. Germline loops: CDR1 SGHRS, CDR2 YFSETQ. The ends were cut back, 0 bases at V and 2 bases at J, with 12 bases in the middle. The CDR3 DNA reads TGCGCCAGCAGCTTGGAAACGGGTTGGGCTGGGGCCAACGTCCTGACTTTC. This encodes CASSLETGWAGANVLTF.

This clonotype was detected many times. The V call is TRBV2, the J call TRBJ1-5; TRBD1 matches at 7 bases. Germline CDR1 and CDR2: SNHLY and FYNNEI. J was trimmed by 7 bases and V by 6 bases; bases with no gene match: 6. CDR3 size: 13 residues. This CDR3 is CASRGQTRQPQHF. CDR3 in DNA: TGTGCCAGCAGGGGACAGACACGACAGCCCCAGCATTTT.

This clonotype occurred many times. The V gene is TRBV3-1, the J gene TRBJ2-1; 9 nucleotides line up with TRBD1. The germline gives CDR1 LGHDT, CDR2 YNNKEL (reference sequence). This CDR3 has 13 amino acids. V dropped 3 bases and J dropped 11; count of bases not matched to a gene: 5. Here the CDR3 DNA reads TGTGCCAGCAGCCATTACGGGACAGGGCAGCAGTTCTTC. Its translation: CASSHYGTGQQFF.

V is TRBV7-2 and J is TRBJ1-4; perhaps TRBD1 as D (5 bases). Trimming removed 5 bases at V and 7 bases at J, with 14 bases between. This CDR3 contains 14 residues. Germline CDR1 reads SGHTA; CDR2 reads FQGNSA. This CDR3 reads CASSRQGNGEKLFF. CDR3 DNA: TGTGCCAGCAGCCGCCAGGGTAACGGTGAAAAACTGTTTTTT.

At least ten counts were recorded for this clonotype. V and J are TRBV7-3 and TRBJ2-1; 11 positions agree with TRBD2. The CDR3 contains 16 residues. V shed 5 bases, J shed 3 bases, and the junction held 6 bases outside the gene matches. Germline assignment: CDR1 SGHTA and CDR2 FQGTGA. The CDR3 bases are TGTGCCAGCAGCCCGACTAGCGGGACAATCTACAATGAGCAGTTCTTC. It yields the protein CASSPTSGTIYNEQFF.

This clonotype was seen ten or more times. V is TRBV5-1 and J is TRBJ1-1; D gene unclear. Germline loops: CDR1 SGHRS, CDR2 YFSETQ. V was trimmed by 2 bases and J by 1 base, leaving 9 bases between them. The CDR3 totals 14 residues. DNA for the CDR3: TGCGCCAGCAGCTTCAGGTACGGGAACACTGAAGCTTTCTTT. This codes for CASSFRYGNTEAFF.

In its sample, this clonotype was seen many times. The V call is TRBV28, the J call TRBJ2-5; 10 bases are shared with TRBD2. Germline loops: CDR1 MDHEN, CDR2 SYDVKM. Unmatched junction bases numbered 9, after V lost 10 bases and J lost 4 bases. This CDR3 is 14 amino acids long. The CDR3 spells CATKIAGGVETQYF. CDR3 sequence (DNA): TGTGCCACCAAAATAGCGGGAGGTGTAGAGACCCAGTACTTC.

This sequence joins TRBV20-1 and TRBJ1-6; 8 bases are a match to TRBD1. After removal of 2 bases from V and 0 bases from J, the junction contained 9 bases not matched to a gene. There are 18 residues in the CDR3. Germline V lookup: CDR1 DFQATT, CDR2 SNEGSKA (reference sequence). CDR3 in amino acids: CSARNRGGLSSYNSPLHF. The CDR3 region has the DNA TGCAGTGCTAGAAACAGGGGGGGACTTAGCTCCTATAATTCACCCCTCCACTTT.

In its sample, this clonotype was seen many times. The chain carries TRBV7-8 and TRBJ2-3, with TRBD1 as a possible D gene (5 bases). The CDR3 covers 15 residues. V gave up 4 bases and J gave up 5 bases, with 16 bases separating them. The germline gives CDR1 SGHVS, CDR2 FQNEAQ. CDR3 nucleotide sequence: TGTGCCAGCAGCTCTTTATCCAGGGCTGTAGATACGCAGTATTTT. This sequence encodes CASSSLSRAVDTQYF.

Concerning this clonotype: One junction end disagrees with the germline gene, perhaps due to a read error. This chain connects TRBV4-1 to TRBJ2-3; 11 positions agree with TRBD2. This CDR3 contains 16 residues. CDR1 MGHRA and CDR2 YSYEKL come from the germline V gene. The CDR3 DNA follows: TGCCCCAGCAGCCAACTAGCGGGGGATTACACAGATACGCAGTATTTT. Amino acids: CPSSQLAGDYTDTQYF.

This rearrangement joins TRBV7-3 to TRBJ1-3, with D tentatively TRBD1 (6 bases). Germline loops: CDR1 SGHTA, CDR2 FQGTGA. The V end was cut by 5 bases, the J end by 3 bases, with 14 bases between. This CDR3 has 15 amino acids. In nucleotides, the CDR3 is TGTGCCAGCAGCCCCCAGGGGATACTTGGAAACACCATATATTTT. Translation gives CASSPQGILGNTIYF.

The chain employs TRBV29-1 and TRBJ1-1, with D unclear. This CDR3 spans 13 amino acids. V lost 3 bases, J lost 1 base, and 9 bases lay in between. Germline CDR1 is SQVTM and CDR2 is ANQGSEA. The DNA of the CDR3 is TGCAGCGTTGACTCTCCGGAGAACACTGAAGCTTTCTTT. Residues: CSVDSPENTEAFF.

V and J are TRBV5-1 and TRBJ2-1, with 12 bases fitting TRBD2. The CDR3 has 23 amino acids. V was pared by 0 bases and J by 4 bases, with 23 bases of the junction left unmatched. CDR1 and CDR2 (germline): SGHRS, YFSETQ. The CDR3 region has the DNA TGCGCCAGCAGCTTGGCTACTTTCTTTCAACTAGCGGGAGGAGGGGGGGCATACAATGAGCAGTTCTTC. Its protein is CASSLATFFQLAGGGGAYNEQFF.

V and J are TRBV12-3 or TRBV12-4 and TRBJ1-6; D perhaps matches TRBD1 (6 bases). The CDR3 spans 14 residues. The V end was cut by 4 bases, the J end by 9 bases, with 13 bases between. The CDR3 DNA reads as TGTGCCAGCAGTTACACAGGGAGGGGTTCACCCCTCCACTTT. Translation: CASSYTGRGSPLHF.

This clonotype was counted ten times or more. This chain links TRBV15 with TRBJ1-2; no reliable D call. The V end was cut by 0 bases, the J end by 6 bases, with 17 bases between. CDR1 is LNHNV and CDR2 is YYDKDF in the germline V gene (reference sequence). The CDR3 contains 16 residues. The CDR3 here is CATSRDNSDLRHGYTF. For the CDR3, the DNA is TGTGCCACCAGCAGAGATAATTCCGACCTTAGGCATGGCTACACCTTC.

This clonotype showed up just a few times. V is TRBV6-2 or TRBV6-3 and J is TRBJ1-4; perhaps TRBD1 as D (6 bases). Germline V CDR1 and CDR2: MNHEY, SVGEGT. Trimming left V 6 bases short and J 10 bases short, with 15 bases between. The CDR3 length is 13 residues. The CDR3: CASSPMRGAKLFF. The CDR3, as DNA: TGTGCCAGCAGCCCCATGCGGGGGGCAAAACTGTTTTTT.

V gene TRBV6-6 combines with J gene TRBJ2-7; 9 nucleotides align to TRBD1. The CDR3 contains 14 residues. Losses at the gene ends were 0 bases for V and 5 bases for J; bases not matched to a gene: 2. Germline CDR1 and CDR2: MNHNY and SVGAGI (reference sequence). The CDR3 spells CASSYSGQGNEQYF. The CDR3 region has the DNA TGTGCCAGCAGTTACTCGGGACAGGGCAACGAGCAGTACTTC.

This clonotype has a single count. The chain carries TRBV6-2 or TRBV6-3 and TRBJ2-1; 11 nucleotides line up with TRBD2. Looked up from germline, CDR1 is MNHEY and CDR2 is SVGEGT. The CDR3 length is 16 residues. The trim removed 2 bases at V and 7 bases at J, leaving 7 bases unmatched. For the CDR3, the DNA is TGTGCCAGCAGTTACATACTAGCGGGAGATTGGAATGAGCAGTTCTTC. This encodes CASSYILAGDWNEQFF.

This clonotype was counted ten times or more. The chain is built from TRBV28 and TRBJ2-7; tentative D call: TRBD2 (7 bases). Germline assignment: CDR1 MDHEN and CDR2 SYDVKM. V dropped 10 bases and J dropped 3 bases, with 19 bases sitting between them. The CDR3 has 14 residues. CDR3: CATSIRGGNYEQYF. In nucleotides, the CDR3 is TGTGCCACCAGCATCAGGGGAGGGAACTACGAGCAGTACTTC.

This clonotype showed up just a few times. The chain's CDR3 is CASSGRRKGPRTEAFF. As DNA, the CDR3 is TGTGCCAGCAGTGGTAGGAGAAAGGGGCCGAGGACTGAAGCTTTCTTT. The chain has TRBV2 and TRBJ1-1; a weak D match, TRBD1 (5 bases). CDR1 and CDR2 from the germline V gene are SNHLY and FYNNEI. The CDR3 sequence is 16 residues long. Trimming took off 4 bases at V and 5 bases at J, with 20 bases between the two ends.

CDR3 sequence (DNA): TGTGCCAGCAGCCTGTCTAGCGGAGAAGCCAAAAACATTCAGTACTTC. This gives the protein CASSLSSGEAKNIQYF. The rearrangement uses TRBV4-2 and TRBJ2-4, with 7 bases aligning to TRBD2. The length of the CDR3 is 16 residues. Germline V gene sequence: CDR1 LGHNA, CDR2 YNFKEQ. V lost 4 bases, J lost 0 bases, and 6 bases stayed unmatched.

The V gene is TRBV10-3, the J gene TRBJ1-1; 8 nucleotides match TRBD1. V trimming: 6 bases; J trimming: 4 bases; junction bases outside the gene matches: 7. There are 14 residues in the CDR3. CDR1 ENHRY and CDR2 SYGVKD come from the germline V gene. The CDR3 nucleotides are TGTGCCATCAGCTTGGACAGGGTTGGCACTGAAGCTTTCTTT. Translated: CAISLDRVGTEAFF.

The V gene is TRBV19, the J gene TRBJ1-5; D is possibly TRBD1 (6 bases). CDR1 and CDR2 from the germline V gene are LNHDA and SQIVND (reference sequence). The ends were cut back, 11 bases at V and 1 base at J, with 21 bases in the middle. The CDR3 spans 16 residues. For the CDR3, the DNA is TGTGCCCTAGAAGGGCGGACAGAGATGAGCAATCAGCCCCAGCATTTT. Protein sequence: CALEGRTEMSNQPQHF.

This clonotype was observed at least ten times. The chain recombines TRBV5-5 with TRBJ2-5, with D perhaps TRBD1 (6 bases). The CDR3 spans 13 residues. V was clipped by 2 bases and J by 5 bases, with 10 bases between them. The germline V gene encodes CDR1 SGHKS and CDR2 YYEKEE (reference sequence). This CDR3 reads CASSFGTSETQYF. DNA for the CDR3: TGTGCCAGCAGCTTCGGGACATCGGAGACCCAGTACTTC.

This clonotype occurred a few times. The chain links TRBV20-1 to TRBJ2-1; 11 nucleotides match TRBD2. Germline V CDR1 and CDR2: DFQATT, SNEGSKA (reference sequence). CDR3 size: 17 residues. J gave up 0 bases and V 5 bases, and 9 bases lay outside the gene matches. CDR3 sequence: CSALGLAEPVSYNEQFF. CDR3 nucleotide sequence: TGCAGTGCTTTGGGACTAGCGGAACCTGTCTCCTACAATGAGCAGTTCTTC.

CDR3 in amino acids: CATSDSLDRVYTGELFF. The CDR3 nucleotides are TGTGCCACCTCGGACTCGCTTGACAGGGTCTACACCGGGGAGCTGTTTTTT. The J gene is TRBJ2-2, the V gene TRBV6-1, with 7 bases matching TRBD1. Germline V gene data show CDR1 as MNHNS and CDR2 as SASEGT. The CDR3 sequence is 17 residues long. The V and J ends lost 10 bases and 3 bases, in that order; junction bases with no gene match: 17.

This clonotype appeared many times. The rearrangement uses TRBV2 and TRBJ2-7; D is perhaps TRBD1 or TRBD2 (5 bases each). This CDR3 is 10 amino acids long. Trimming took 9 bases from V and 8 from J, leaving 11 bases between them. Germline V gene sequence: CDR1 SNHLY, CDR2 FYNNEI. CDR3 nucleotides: TGTGCCAGTGGGACCCCGAAGCAGTACTTC. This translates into CASGTPKQYF.